These 4 T cell receptor beta chains were all obtained from the same sample, sequenced in a study of blood T cell repertoires in COVID-19. Clones were sequenced by immunoSEQ multiplex PCR, and TCRdb holds only the in-frame ones, with some missing. The sample has some 140,000 clones; 65% to 80% are singletons. What was sequenced was peripheral blood. Receptors originate from a man in his sixties with acute or convalescent COVID-19.

The V call is TRBV19, the J call TRBJ1-1, with no clear D. The CDR3 is 14 amino acids. The V end was cut by 2 bases, the J end by 5 bases, with 12 bases between. Germline CDR1 and CDR2: LNHDA and SQIVND (reference sequence). The CDR3 nucleotides are TGTGCCAGTAGTATAATGGTGGTCGGGACTGAAGCTTTCTTT. Translated: CASSIMVVGTEAFF.

The chain joins TRBV9 to TRBJ1-2; the match to TRBD1 covers 10 bases. CDR1 is SGDLS and CDR2 is YYNGEE in the germline V gene. Losses at the gene ends were 6 bases for V and 6 bases for J; bases not matched to a gene: 8. The CDR3 runs to 14 residues. The CDR3 reads CASTTFDRGHGYTF. DNA of the CDR3: TGTGCCAGCACCACCTTCGACAGGGGGCATGGCTACACCTTC.

This sequence joins TRBV27 and TRBJ1-2; 7 bases are shared with TRBD1. The trim removed 6 bases at V and 6 bases at J, leaving 7 bases unmatched. CDR3 size: 13 residues. Germline assignment: CDR1 MNHEY and CDR2 SMNVEV (reference sequence). CDR3: CASRPYRGHGYTF. CDR3 in DNA: TGTGCCAGCAGACCCTACAGGGGCCATGGCTACACCTTC.

Notes on this clone: Other DNA sequences within the sample encode an identical CDR3. This chain links TRBV20-1 with TRBJ2-7, with D perhaps matching TRBD2 (6 bases). This CDR3 comprises 11 residues. Deletions cut 3 bases from V and 4 bases from J, with 7 bases between. CDR1 and CDR2 from the germline V gene are DFQATT and SNEGSKA (reference sequence). The DNA for the CDR3 is TGCAGTGCTAGGGGGGGTTACGAGCAGTACTTC. It codes for CSARGGYEQYF.